These T cell receptor beta chains were read from a single sample in a study of cytomegalovirus exposure and HLA in healthy donors. The table came from immunoSEQ multiplex PCR; TCRdb's copy has only in-frame clones and leaves some out. The table includes around 190,000 clones, less than 85% detected once. The specimen was PBMCs. These receptors all stem from a man between 25 and 39 years old in good health and CMV-seropositive. The CDR3 runs from the conserved cysteine through the conserved F or W. The D gene is left open where the match is weak. Size values are once, few and many counts, or a class for expanded clones, and some rows have none.

J gene: TRBJ2-7; V gene: TRBV5-1; D gene: TRBD1; clone size: NA; CDR3 DNA: TGCGCCAGCAGCCGGGGACAGGGGGCCTATTACGAGCAGTACTTC; CDR3 protein: CASSRGQGAYYEQYF
J gene: TRBJ2-2; V gene: TRBV4-2; D gene: NA; clone size: NA; CDR3 DNA: TGTGCCAGCAGCCAAGAAGTCGGGGATAACACCGGGGAGCTGTTTTTT; CDR3 protein: CASSQEVGDNTGELFF
J gene: TRBJ2-1; V gene: TRBV10-3; D gene: NA; clone size: few; CDR3 DNA: TGTGCCACGCAGGGCAGAGACAATGAGCAGTTCTTC; CDR3 protein: CATQGRDNEQFF
J gene: TRBJ2-7; V gene: TRBV30; D gene: NA; clone size: NA; CDR3 DNA: TGTGCCTGGAGACAGGGCTACGAGCAGTACTTC; CDR3 protein: CAWRQGYEQYF
J gene: TRBJ1-3; V gene: TRBV6-1; D gene: NA; clone size: NA; CDR3 DNA: TGTGCCAGCAGTTTACAGGGCTCTGGAAACACCATATATTTT; CDR3 protein: CASSLQGSGNTIYF
J gene: TRBJ2-7; V gene: TRBV21-1; D gene: NA; clone size: NA; CDR3 DNA: TGTGCCAGCAGCAAAGCTGCAGGGGCGGGCGAGCAGTACTTC; CDR3 protein: CASSKAAGAGEQYF
J gene: TRBJ2-7; V gene: TRBV20-1; D gene: NA; clone size: NA; CDR3 DNA: TGCAGTGCCTTCAAGGAGGGAGAGCAGTACTTC; CDR3 protein: CSAFKEGEQYF
J gene: TRBJ2-5; V gene: TRBV5-1; D gene: NA; clone size: few; CDR3 DNA: TGCGCCAGCAGCTTGGCCCAAACAGGGCGGGAGACCCAGTACTTC; CDR3 protein: CASSLAQTGRETQYF
J gene: TRBJ1-2; V gene: TRBV2; D gene: TRBD1; clone size: NA; CDR3 DNA: TGTGCCAGCAGTCGACAGGGGGGGAACTATGGCTACACCTTC; CDR3 protein: CASSRQGGNYGYTF
J gene: TRBJ1-4; V gene: TRBV23-1; D gene: NA; clone size: NA; CDR3 DNA: TGCGCCAGCAGTCAATCACGGGCCAGGGGTCGGAATGAAAAACTGTTTTTT; CDR3 protein: CASSQSRARGRNEKLFF